The source of this T cell receptor (beta chain) is a study of blood T cell repertoires in COVID-19. TCRdb keeps only in-frame clones here, not all; method: immunoSEQ multiplex PCR. The table lists about 130,000 clones, 75% to 90% of them singletons. With 0 bases removed from V and 5 bases from J, the gap between germline ends came to 16 bases. The CDR3 loop spans 15 amino acids. Germline CDR1 is GTSNPN and CDR2 is SVGIG (reference sequence). The chain has TRBV30 and TRBJ2-5, with D possibly matching TRBD1 (5 bases). The sample comprised PBMCs or T cells enriched from blood (not recorded which). This receptor was obtained from a man aged 25 to 40 who had recovered from COVID-19. The CDR3 sequence: CAWSVWQGAFETQYF. CDR3 bases: TGTGCCTGGAGTGTATGGCAGGGTGCGTTTGAGACCCAGTACTTC.